The rows below give T cell receptor beta chains drawn from one sample of a study of blood T cell repertoires in COVID-19. Sequenced by immunoSEQ multiplex PCR; TCRdb stores in-frame clones only, minus some. Among over 75,000 clones listed, around nine tenths were seen once. Sequenced input: peripheral blood. The receptors were gathered from a man aged 45-65 years with COVID-19, enrolled during active disease. Both conserved end residues are trimmed from each CDR3.

j_gene | v_gene | CDR3aa
TRBJ1-1 | TRBV5-1 | ASSLAIQGAAAEAF
TRBJ1-5 | TRBV29-1 | SVRTGGSNQPQH
TRBJ2-1 | TRBV11-2 | ASSRAGGSYNEQF
TRBJ2-7 | TRBV7-7 | ASSLGTGLDEQY
TRBJ2-4 | TRBV4-1 | ASSQGSGGADIQY
TRBJ1-5 | TRBV19 | ASSMVPTGADQPQH
TRBJ1-2 | TRBV6-2/TRBV6-3 | ASSYPDRATNYGYT
TRBJ2-1 | TRBV30 | AWSLRAGGLSYNEQF
TRBJ2-3 | TRBV5-4 | ASSPGDRRSTDTQY
TRBJ1-2 | TRBV7-8 | ASSLAGGNYGYT
TRBJ2-7 | TRBV9 | ASSPSPTGTTYEQY
TRBJ2-3 | TRBV20-1 | SASRQGGTDTQY
TRBJ1-5 | TRBV19 | ASSFGGLLGNQPQH
TRBJ1-2 | TRBV25-1 | ASSEMAGARGYT
TRBJ1-4 | TRBV3-1/TRBV3-2 | ASSPTGLNEKLF
TRBJ2-2 | TRBV7-8 | ASSLMTGGGTGELF